These T cell receptor beta chains were read from a single sample in a study of cytomegalovirus exposure and HLA in healthy donors. Data came from immunoSEQ multiplex PCR; TCRdb stores just in-frame clones and leaves some out. The sample comprises about 130,000 clones, 60% to 85% of which are singletons, and roughly 3.1% rests with the top ten. The sequenced material came from PBMCs. The receptors shown here come from a man younger than 40 in good health and CMV-seronegative. The CDR3 runs from the conserved cysteine through the conserved F or W. Each record gives: J gene, clone size, V gene, D gene, CDR3 DNA, CDR3 protein. A D gene is named only where the DNA matches it firmly. The size of a clone is reported for some rows only, either as once, few or many, or as a class for expanded clones.

j_gene: TRBJ2-3; abundance: .; v_gene: TRBV5-1; d_gene: TRBD1; CDR3nt: TGCGCCAGCATGACGGCACCGGGACAGCAATCTAATACGCAGTATTTT; CDR3aa: CASMTAPGQQSNTQYF
j_gene: TRBJ2-3; abundance: .; v_gene: TRBV14; d_gene: .; CDR3nt: TGTGCCAGCAAAACGGACACTAGCACAGATACGCAGTATTTT; CDR3aa: CASKTDTSTDTQYF
j_gene: TRBJ2-1; abundance: .; v_gene: TRBV11-2; d_gene: TRBD1; CDR3nt: TGTGCCAGCAGCTTCCGGGACAGTAGGACTTTTGAGCAGTTCTTC; CDR3aa: CASSFRDSRTFEQFF
j_gene: TRBJ1-2; abundance: .; v_gene: TRBV5-1; d_gene: .; CDR3nt: TGCGCCAGCAGCTTGTCGCAAAGAGGCTATGGCTACACCTTC; CDR3aa: CASSLSQRGYGYTF
j_gene: TRBJ2-4; abundance: .; v_gene: TRBV6-1; d_gene: .; CDR3nt: TGTGCCAGCAGTGAAGCCGGGAGAAAGAACATTCAGTACTTC; CDR3aa: CASSEAGRKNIQYF
j_gene: TRBJ2-7; abundance: .; v_gene: TRBV18; d_gene: .; CDR3nt: TGTGCCAGCTCACCAGGAGGGAGAGGCGAGCAGTACTTC; CDR3aa: CASSPGGRGEQYF
j_gene: TRBJ2-7; abundance: .; v_gene: TRBV6-1; d_gene: .; CDR3nt: TGTGCCACGGGACAAACCTACGAGCAGTACTTC; CDR3aa: CATGQTYEQYF
j_gene: TRBJ2-5; abundance: .; v_gene: TRBV4-1; d_gene: TRBD2; CDR3nt: TGCGCCAGCAGCCGTATTCTAGCGGGGGGGCCTGGGGAGACCCAGTACTTC; CDR3aa: CASSRILAGGPGETQYF
j_gene: TRBJ2-5; abundance: few; v_gene: TRBV7-2; d_gene: TRBD1; CDR3nt: TGTGCCAGCAGCGGACAGGGGTGGGAGACCCAGTACTTC; CDR3aa: CASSGQGWETQYF
j_gene: TRBJ1-2; abundance: .; v_gene: TRBV5-1; d_gene: .; CDR3nt: TGCGCCAGCAGCCTCGACTCAAACTATGGCTACACCTTC; CDR3aa: CASSLDSNYGYTF
j_gene: TRBJ2-7; abundance: .; v_gene: TRBV18; d_gene: .; CDR3nt: TGTGCCAGCTCACCCGGTCGCGGACAGTCACATTGGCCGTACTTC; CDR3aa: CASSPGRGQSHWPYF
j_gene: TRBJ1-5; abundance: .; v_gene: TRBV19; d_gene: TRBD1; CDR3nt: TGTGCCAGTAGTATCGAGACAGGGGGCGGAGGGCCCCAGCATTTT; CDR3aa: CASSIETGGGGPQHF
j_gene: TRBJ2-4; abundance: .; v_gene: TRBV2; d_gene: .; CDR3nt: TGTGCCAGCAGTGAGCCAACAGAGATAGCCAAAAACATTCAGTACTTC; CDR3aa: CASSEPTEIAKNIQYF
j_gene: TRBJ2-7; abundance: .; v_gene: TRBV10-2; d_gene: .; CDR3nt: TGCGCCAGCAGTGCTCGGCGGGGCCAATCCTACGAGCAGTACTTC; CDR3aa: CASSARRGQSYEQYF
j_gene: TRBJ2-2; abundance: few; v_gene: TRBV7-2; d_gene: .; CDR3nt: TGTGCCAGCAGCTTAGTAAGCGGGTTGGCCGGGGAGCTGTTTTTT; CDR3aa: CASSLVSGLAGELFF
j_gene: TRBJ1-1; abundance: few; v_gene: TRBV6-1; d_gene: TRBD1; CDR3nt: TGTGCCAGCAGTCCGATACAGGGGATAAACACTGAAGCTTTCTTT; CDR3aa: CASSPIQGINTEAFF
j_gene: TRBJ1-6; abundance: .; v_gene: TRBV6-5; d_gene: TRBD1; CDR3nt: TGTGCCAGCAGCAAGGGACAGGGGATGTATTCACCCCTCCACTTT; CDR3aa: CASSKGQGMYSPLHF
j_gene: TRBJ2-7; abundance: once; v_gene: TRBV30; d_gene: .; CDR3nt: TGTGCCTGGAGTGTACTTGAGGGCTACGAGCAGTACTTC; CDR3aa: CAWSVLEGYEQYF
j_gene: TRBJ1-4; abundance: .; v_gene: TRBV6-6; d_gene: TRBD1; CDR3nt: TGTGCCAGCAGTGGGACAGGGGGGGATGAAAAACTGTTTTTT; CDR3aa: CASSGTGGDEKLFF
j_gene: TRBJ2-5; abundance: once; v_gene: TRBV23-1; d_gene: .; CDR3nt: TGCGCCACACGATCTCCAAAGACAGTCCAAGAGACCCAGTACTTC; CDR3aa: CATRSPKTVQETQYF
j_gene: TRBJ2-1; abundance: once; v_gene: TRBV7-6; d_gene: .; CDR3nt: TGTGCCAGCAGCTTAGGGGCGGGGGCGGGAGTCTACAATGAGCAGTTCTTC; CDR3aa: CASSLGAGAGVYNEQFF
j_gene: TRBJ1-2; abundance: once; v_gene: TRBV28; d_gene: .; CDR3nt: TGTGCCAGCAGTTCCCGGGAAGGACAGGGCTACACCTTC; CDR3aa: CASSSREGQGYTF
j_gene: TRBJ2-7; abundance: .; v_gene: TRBV5-6; d_gene: TRBD1; CDR3nt: TGTGCCAGCAGCTTCACAGGGGCAACGGGCGAGCAGTACTTC; CDR3aa: CASSFTGATGEQYF
j_gene: TRBJ2-7; abundance: few; v_gene: TRBV6-1; d_gene: .; CDR3nt: TGTGCCAGCAGTGCGGGGGCCTACGAGCAGTACTTC; CDR3aa: CASSAGAYEQYF
j_gene: TRBJ2-1; abundance: .; v_gene: TRBV28; d_gene: TRBD1; CDR3nt: TGTGCCAGCAGTTTATTTGGGACAGGGGTAATGGATGAGCAGTTCTTC; CDR3aa: CASSLFGTGVMDEQFF
j_gene: TRBJ2-5; abundance: once; v_gene: TRBV4-1; d_gene: TRBD1; CDR3nt: TGCGCCAGCAGCCAGCAGCAGACAGGGACGGAGACCCAGTACTTC; CDR3aa: CASSQQQTGTETQYF
j_gene: TRBJ1-1; abundance: .; v_gene: TRBV5-6; d_gene: TRBD1; CDR3nt: TGTGCCAGATTTGACAGGGGCAACACTGAAGCTTTCTTT; CDR3aa: CARFDRGNTEAFF
j_gene: TRBJ1-5; abundance: few; v_gene: TRBV6-1; d_gene: TRBD1; CDR3nt: TGTGCCAGCAGGGGTTGGGACAGGGGACTTCCCCAGCATTTT; CDR3aa: CASRGWDRGLPQHF
j_gene: TRBJ1-6; abundance: .; v_gene: TRBV28; d_gene: .; CDR3nt: TGTGCCAGCAGTTCTCCCCGCGGGGTGAATTCACCCCTCCACTTT; CDR3aa: CASSSPRGVNSPLHF
j_gene: TRBJ2-2; abundance: .; v_gene: TRBV6-5; d_gene: TRBD1; CDR3nt: TGTGCCAGCAGTACAGGGGGCACCGGGGAGCTGTTTTTT; CDR3aa: CASSTGGTGELFF
j_gene: TRBJ1-6; abundance: .; v_gene: TRBV19; d_gene: .; CDR3nt: TGTGCCAGTAGTGCCGGGACAAAGAAGGTTAATTCACCCCTCCACTTT; CDR3aa: CASSAGTKKVNSPLHF
j_gene: TRBJ2-7; abundance: few; v_gene: TRBV29-1; d_gene: .; CDR3nt: TGCAGCGTTGAAGAGCACCGGTCCTACGAGCAGTACTTC; CDR3aa: CSVEEHRSYEQYF
j_gene: TRBJ1-3; abundance: .; v_gene: TRBV7-2; d_gene: .; CDR3nt: TGTGCCAGCAGCTTAGAGGGCCCGGGGGGAAACACCATATATTTT; CDR3aa: CASSLEGPGGNTIYF
j_gene: TRBJ1-5; abundance: once; v_gene: TRBV6-1; d_gene: TRBD1; CDR3nt: TGTGCCAGCAGTGAAGGGGGGACAGGGGATCAGCCCCAGCATTTT; CDR3aa: CASSEGGTGDQPQHF
j_gene: TRBJ1-1; abundance: .; v_gene: TRBV7-2; d_gene: TRBD1; CDR3nt: TGTGCCAGCAGCTTAGGACGGTTTCGGACAGGATGGGGTCTCGCTGAAGCTTTCTTT; CDR3aa: CASSLGRFRTGWGLAEAFF
j_gene: TRBJ2-1; abundance: .; v_gene: TRBV30; d_gene: TRBD1; CDR3nt: TGTGCCTGGGGGAAGGGGACAGGGGGCTACAATGAGCAGTTCTTC; CDR3aa: CAWGKGTGGYNEQFF
j_gene: TRBJ2-5; abundance: .; v_gene: TRBV13; d_gene: .; CDR3nt: TGTGCCAGCAGCTCATTGACAGGTCCTTTCGGCGAGACCCAGTACTTC; CDR3aa: CASSSLTGPFGETQYF
j_gene: TRBJ2-3; abundance: .; v_gene: TRBV6-4; d_gene: .; CDR3nt: TGTGCCAGCAGTGGGAACGGGTTCACAGATACGCAGTATTTT; CDR3aa: CASSGNGFTDTQYF
j_gene: TRBJ1-2; abundance: .; v_gene: TRBV12-5; d_gene: TRBD1; CDR3nt: TGTGCTAGTGGTTTGGGCGGACAGGGGGTCACCTTC; CDR3aa: CASGLGGQGVTF
j_gene: TRBJ2-2; abundance: .; v_gene: TRBV5-4; d_gene: TRBD2; CDR3nt: TGTGCCAGCAGCTTGGCGGTTAGCGGGGGGGCAAGCACCGGGGAGCTGTTTTTT; CDR3aa: CASSLAVSGGASTGELFF
j_gene: TRBJ1-2; abundance: .; v_gene: TRBV9; d_gene: .; CDR3nt: TGTGCCAGCAGCGTAGGAGGACAGATTACTAACTATGGCTACACCTTC; CDR3aa: CASSVGGQITNYGYTF
j_gene: TRBJ1-1; abundance: .; v_gene: TRBV11-3; d_gene: .; CDR3nt: TGTGCCAGCAGCTCTTTCAAAGGGACAGAAGCTTTCTTT; CDR3aa: CASSSFKGTEAFF
j_gene: TRBJ1-1; abundance: .; v_gene: TRBV18; d_gene: TRBD1; CDR3nt: TGTGCCAGCACGGGACAGTCTATGGCGATGAACACTGAAGCTTTCTTT; CDR3aa: CASTGQSMAMNTEAFF
j_gene: TRBJ2-5; abundance: .; v_gene: TRBV5-1; d_gene: TRBD1; CDR3nt: TGCGCCAGCAGCCCCTCCACCCTTCTTGGACAGGGGGAGACCCAGTACTTC; CDR3aa: CASSPSTLLGQGETQYF
j_gene: TRBJ2-1; abundance: .; v_gene: TRBV5-1; d_gene: TRBD2; CDR3nt: TGCGCCAGCAGCTGGACTAGTGGCGACAATGAGCAGTTCTTC; CDR3aa: CASSWTSGDNEQFF
j_gene: TRBJ2-2; abundance: .; v_gene: TRBV11-2; d_gene: .; CDR3nt: TGTGCCAGCGGCGGGGGCCAGAGGACCGGGGAGCTGTTTTTT; CDR3aa: CASGGGQRTGELFF
j_gene: TRBJ2-1; abundance: .; v_gene: TRBV2; d_gene: .; CDR3nt: TGTGCCAGCAGACTACAGGGCCAGGAATACAATGAGCAGTTCTTC; CDR3aa: CASRLQGQEYNEQFF
j_gene: TRBJ2-5; abundance: .; v_gene: TRBV2; d_gene: TRBD2; CDR3nt: TGTGCCAGCCTTGACGTACCTAGCGGATACCAAGAGACCCAGTACTTC; CDR3aa: CASLDVPSGYQETQYF